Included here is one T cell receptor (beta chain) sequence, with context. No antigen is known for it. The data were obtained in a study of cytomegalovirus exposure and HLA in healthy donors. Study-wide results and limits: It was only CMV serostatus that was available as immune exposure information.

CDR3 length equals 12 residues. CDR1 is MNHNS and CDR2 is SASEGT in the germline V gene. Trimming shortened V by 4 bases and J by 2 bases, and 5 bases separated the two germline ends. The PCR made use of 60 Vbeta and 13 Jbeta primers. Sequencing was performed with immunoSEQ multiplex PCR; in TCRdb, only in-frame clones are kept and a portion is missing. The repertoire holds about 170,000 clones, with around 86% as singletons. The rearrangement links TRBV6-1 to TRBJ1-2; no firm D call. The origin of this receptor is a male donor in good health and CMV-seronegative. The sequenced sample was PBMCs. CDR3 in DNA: TGTGCCAGCAGTGCTCAGAACTATGGCTACACCTTC. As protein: CASSAQNYGYTF.